The TCR beta chain under discussion was sequenced for a study of OX40 agonist ivuxolimab in advanced cancers. Study overall: Enrolled patients in dose escalation had cancers that were hepatocellular carcinoma, melanoma, renal cell or head and neck cancer. Study outcomes and limitations: Low normalized T-cell clonal expansion was also seen in some nonresponders. Among expanded peripheral T cells, antigen specificity went undetermined.

As concerns this clone: Its specificity is not known.

The CDR3 loop spans 15 amino acids. Germline CDR1 reads SNHLY; CDR2 reads FYNNEI. Trimming removed 3 bases from V and 10 bases from J, with 21 bases in between. The table came from immunoSEQ multiplex PCR; TCRdb's copy has only in-frame clones and leaves some out. The profile covers 60,000 to 70,000 clones, with roughly 85% appearing a single time and about 1.3% taken by the ten largest. The sampling schedule covered blood at baseline, cycle 4 day 1, and cycle 7 day 1. The source is an adult with an advanced solid tumor such as melanoma, head and neck, liver or kidney cancer. The sequenced sample was CD4+ or CD8+ T cells sorted from blood, obtained in a trial of the OX40 agonist ivuxolimab. The chain links TRBV2 to TRBJ1-1; unclear D gene. Written as DNA, the CDR3 is TGTGCCAGCAGTGACGGTTGGGGAGGCCCCAAGACAGCTTTCTTT. Translation gives CASSDGWGGPKTAFF.